This entry lists 7 T cell receptor beta chains sequenced from one sample in a study of T cells expressing NK-cell markers. Following a re-call of the 5' RACE reads, TCRdb has one entry per CDR3 protein and lacks DNA. This repertoire includes over 250,000 distinct CDR3 sequences. Specimen: blood T cells: a sorted CD56 or NKG2C T cell subset, CD4+ or CD8+ T cells, or bulk PBMC T cells (not recorded which). The receptors derive from a woman between 18 and 69 years old in good health.

The genes are TRBV4-3 and TRBJ1-6; the D gene TCRdb calls, TRBD1, cannot be checked with no DNA. This CDR3 has 16 amino acids. Germline CDR1 is LGHNA and CDR2 is YSLEER. CDR3 loop: CASSQEYGLGRSPLHF.

The genes are TRBV7-2 and TRBJ2-3; absent DNA, TCRdb's TRBD2 call cannot be checked. Germline CDR1 and CDR2: SGHTA and FQGNSA. This CDR3 is built from 12 residues. CDR3 loop: CASSSLAATQYF.

CDR3 sequence reads: CATSDLETQYF. This chain links TRBV24-1 with TRBJ2-5. The CDR3 is 11 amino acids. Germline values: CDR1 KGHDR, CDR2 SFDVKD.

The rearrangement uses TRBV7-2 and TRBJ2-1; as DNA is missing, the TRBD2 call by TCRdb cannot be tested. Germline assignment: CDR1 SGHTA and CDR2 FQGNSA. CDR3 size: 12 residues. The CDR3 here is CASSLEAHEQFF.

The CDR3 reads CASSLGTGIDTEAFF. The rearrangement links TRBV13 to TRBJ1-1; TCRdb indicates TRBD1, and absent DNA this call remains unverified. The CDR3 sequence is 15 residues long. Germline V lookup: CDR1 PRHDT, CDR2 FYEKMQ (reference sequence).

This chain links TRBV20-1 with TRBJ1-1. CDR1 and CDR2 from the germline V gene are DFQATT and SNEGSKA (reference sequence). The length of the CDR3 is 15 residues. The CDR3 reads CSASRGGGRNTEAFF.

J is TRBJ1-5 and V is TRBV20-1. Germline CDR1 is DFQATT and CDR2 is SNEGSKA (reference sequence). This CDR3 spans 12 amino acids. The CDR3 reads CSASDLNQPQHF.